Listed here is a single TCR beta chain. Using immunoSEQ multiplex PCR, the repertoire was profiled, and TCRdb retains in-frame clones only, with some absent. The repertoire holds approximately 280,000 clones, with 80% to 85% as singletons. Germline lookup yields CDR1 SEHNR and CDR2 FQNEAQ (reference sequence). V dropped 8 bases and J dropped 3; count of bases not matched to a gene: 11. The CDR3 is made up of 15 amino acids. Participants' own reports of clinical history determined their cohort assignment. This sample is drawn from a study of blood T cell repertoires in COVID-19. Sequenced: PBMCs or T cells enriched from blood (not recorded which). The source of this sequence is a man aged 35 to 55 who had been exposed to COVID-19. This chain joins TRBV7-9 and TRBJ2-7, with 9 bases matching TRBD1. In DNA form, the CDR3 reads TGTGCCAGCGCTGGCCGGACAGGGGACTTCTACGAGCAGTACTTC. It codes for CASAGRTGDFYEQYF.